This TCR beta chain was sequenced in a study of T cell repertoires in cytomegalovirus infection. Study-wide background: CMV infection and matching HLA type were both indicated by public TCR beta signatures. Notes on the study in general: HLA-C-restricted, CMV-specific TCR beta clonotypes were dominant ex vivo.

A single record per CDR3 protein comes from TCRdb applying MiXCR to the reads. The data show about 740,000 distinct CDR3 sequences, 35% seen once. Note on this clonotype: The target antigen is unknown.

Trimming cost V 6 bases and J 1 base, with 13 bases left between them. CDR1 and CDR2 (germline): MNHGY, SAAAGT. There are 15 residues in the CDR3. This chain uses TRBV6-8 with TRBJ1-5; D not certain. This sequence originates from a human donor in good health (CMV status not recorded). Some clones in this sample may be carry-over from other donors' samples. Sequences were obtained from PBMCs. CDR3 coding DNA: TGTGCCAGCAGGAAGGTGGGTCGGAGCAATCAGCCCCAGCATTTT. It yields the protein CASRKVGRSNQPQHF.